This TCR beta chain was sequenced for a study of blood T cell repertoires in COVID-19. Only in-frame clones appear in the TCRdb table, and some are missing; sequencing was by immunoSEQ multiplex PCR. The sample records about 180,000 clones, about 91% being singletons. There are many counts of this clone. This CDR3 spans 16 amino acids. In assigning cohorts, the study relied on participant-reported clinical history. The chain is built from TRBV21-1 and TRBJ1-1; the listed D gene, TRBD1, was not tested against the DNA. TRBV21-1 is designated a pseudogene. The receptor was derived from a middle-aged woman with acute COVID-19. Sequenced input: PBMCs or T cells enriched from blood (not recorded which). The DNA of the CDR3 is TGTGCCAGCATAATGGGCACAGGGCCGGAGGACACTGAAGCTTTCTTT. Translation gives CASIMGTGPEDTEAFF.